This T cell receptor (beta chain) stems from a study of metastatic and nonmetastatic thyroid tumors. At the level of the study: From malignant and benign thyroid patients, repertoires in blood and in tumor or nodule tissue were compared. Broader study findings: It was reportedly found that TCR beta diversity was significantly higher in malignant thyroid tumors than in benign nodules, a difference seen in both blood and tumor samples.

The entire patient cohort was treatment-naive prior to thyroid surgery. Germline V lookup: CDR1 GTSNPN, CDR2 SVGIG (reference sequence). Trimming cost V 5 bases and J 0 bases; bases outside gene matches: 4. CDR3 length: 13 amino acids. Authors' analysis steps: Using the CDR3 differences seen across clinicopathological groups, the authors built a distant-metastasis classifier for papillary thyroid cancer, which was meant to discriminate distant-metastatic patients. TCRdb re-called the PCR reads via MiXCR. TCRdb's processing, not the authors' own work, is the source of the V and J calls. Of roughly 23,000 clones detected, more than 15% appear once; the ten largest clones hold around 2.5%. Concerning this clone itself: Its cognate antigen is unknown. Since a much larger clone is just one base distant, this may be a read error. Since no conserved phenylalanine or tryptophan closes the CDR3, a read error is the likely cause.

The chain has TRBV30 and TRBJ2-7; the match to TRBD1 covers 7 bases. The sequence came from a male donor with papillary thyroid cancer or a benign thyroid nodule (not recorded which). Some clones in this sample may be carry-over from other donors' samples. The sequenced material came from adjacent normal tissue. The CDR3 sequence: CAWATGTSYEQYS. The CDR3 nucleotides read TGTGCCTGGGCGACAGGGACCTCCTACGAGCAGTACTCC.